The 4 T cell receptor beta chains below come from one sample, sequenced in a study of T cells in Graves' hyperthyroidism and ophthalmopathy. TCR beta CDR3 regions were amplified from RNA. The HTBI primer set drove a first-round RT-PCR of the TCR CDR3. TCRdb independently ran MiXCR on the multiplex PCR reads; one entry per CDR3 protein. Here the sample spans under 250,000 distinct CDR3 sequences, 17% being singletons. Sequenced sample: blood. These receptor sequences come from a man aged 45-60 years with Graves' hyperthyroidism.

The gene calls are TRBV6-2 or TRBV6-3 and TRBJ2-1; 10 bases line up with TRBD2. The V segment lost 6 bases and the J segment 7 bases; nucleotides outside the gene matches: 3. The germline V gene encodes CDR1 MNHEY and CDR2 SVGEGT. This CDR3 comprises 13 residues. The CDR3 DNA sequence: TGTGCCAGCAGACCGACTAGCGGGAATGAGCAGTTCTTC. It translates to CASRPTSGNEQFF.

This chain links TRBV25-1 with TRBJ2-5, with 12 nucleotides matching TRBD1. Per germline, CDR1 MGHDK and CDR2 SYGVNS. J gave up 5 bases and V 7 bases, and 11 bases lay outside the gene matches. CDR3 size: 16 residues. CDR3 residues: CASNRIGTGGRETQYF. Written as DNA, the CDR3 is TGTGCCAGCAACAGAATAGGGACAGGGGGCAGGGAGACCCAGTACTTC.

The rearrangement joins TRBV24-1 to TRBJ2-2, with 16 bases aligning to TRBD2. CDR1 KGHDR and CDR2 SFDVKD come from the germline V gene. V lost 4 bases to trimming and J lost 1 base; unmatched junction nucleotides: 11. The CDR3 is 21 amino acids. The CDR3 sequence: CATSDRLGLAGGPKNTGELFF. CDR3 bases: TGTGCCACCAGTGACCGACTGGGACTAGCGGGAGGGCCGAAGAACACCGGGGAGCTGTTTTTT.

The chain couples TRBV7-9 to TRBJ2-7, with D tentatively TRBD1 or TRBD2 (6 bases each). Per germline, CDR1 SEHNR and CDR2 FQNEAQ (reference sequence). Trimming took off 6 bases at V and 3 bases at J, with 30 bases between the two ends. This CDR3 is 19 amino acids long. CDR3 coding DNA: TGTGCCAGCAGTCCCAAACAGGGACACTTACTAGCACCCGTCTACGAGCAGTACTTC. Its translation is CASSPKQGHLLAPVYEQYF. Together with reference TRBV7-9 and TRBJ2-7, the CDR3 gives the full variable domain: DTGVSQNPRHKITKRGQNVTFRCDPISEHNRLYWYRQTLGQGPEFLTYFQNEAQLEKSRLLSDRFSAERPKGSFSTLEIQRTEQGDSAMYLCASSPKQGHLLAPVYEQYFGPGTRLTVT.